A selection of T cell receptor beta chains follows, all from one sample in a study of T cells and Merkel cell carcinoma outcomes. Assay: immunoSEQ multiplex PCR; the TCRdb copy retains only in-frame clones and omits some. The sample has about 15,000 clones, roughly 79% seen once; the top ten hold 9%. Sample: tumor tissue from Merkel cell carcinoma. The receptors derive from a human donor with Merkel cell carcinoma. The CDR3 runs from the conserved cysteine through the conserved F or W. A D gene is named only where the DNA matches it firmly. The size of a clone is reported for some rows only, either as once, few or many, or as a class for expanded clones.

CDR3	DNA	size	V	J	D
CASSVADTGELFF	TGTGCCAGCAGTGTGGCGGACACCGGGGAGCTGTTTTTT	-	TRBV6-6	TRBJ2-2	-
CASSTGSSYEQYF	TGTGCCAGCTCAACGGGGAGCTCCTACGAGCAGTACTTC	-	TRBV18	TRBJ2-7	-
CASSPSGGAGYTF	TGCGCCAGCAGCCCGTCAGGGGGGGCTGGCTACACCTTC	-	TRBV5-1	TRBJ1-2	TRBD1
CASSDSGGRETQYF	TGTGCCAGCAGCGACAGCGGGGGTAGGGAGACCCAGTACTTC	-	TRBV9	TRBJ2-5	TRBD2
CASSYRGQLAEQYF	TGTGCCAGCAGTTACAGGGGACAACTTGCCGAGCAGTACTTC	-	TRBV6-5	TRBJ2-7	-
CASSIGTSEQYF	TGTGCCAGTAGTATCGGGACAAGCGAGCAGTACTTC	-	TRBV19	TRBJ2-7	-
CASSPYVNTEAFF	TGTGCCAGCTCACCCTACGTGAACACTGAAGCTTTCTTT	-	TRBV18	TRBJ1-1	-
CASSSFLGGNQPQHF	TGTGCCAGCAGTTCCTTTTTAGGGGGGAATCAGCCCCAGCATTTT	-	TRBV28	TRBJ1-5	-
CASSTRDASSYNSPLHF	TGTGCCAGCAGTACCCGGGACGCTAGCTCCTATAATTCACCCCTCCACTTT	-	TRBV27	TRBJ1-6	-
CASSLGLVKNIQYF	TGTGCCAGCAGCTTAGGTCTAGTCAAAAACATTCAGTACTTC	once	TRBV7-2	TRBJ2-4	-
CSVEKTGQWDNEQFF	TGCAGCGTTGAAAAGACAGGGCAGTGGGACAATGAGCAGTTCTTC	-	TRBV29-1	TRBJ2-1	TRBD1
CATSSGDSYEQYF	TGTGCCACCAGCAGTGGGGACAGCTACGAGCAGTACTTC	few	TRBV15	TRBJ2-7	TRBD1
CASATDRKGETQYF	TGTGCCAGCGCGACGGACAGGAAGGGGGAGACCCAGTACTTC	-	TRBV7-9	TRBJ2-5	TRBD1
CATRGQGYEQYF	TGTGCCACCAGGGGACAGGGGTACGAGCAGTACTTC	-	TRBV15	TRBJ2-7	TRBD1
CASSIGTENTEAFF	TGTGCCAGTAGTATTGGGACGGAGAACACTGAAGCTTTCTTT	-	TRBV19	TRBJ1-1	-
CASSSITGANTEAFF	TGCGCCAGCAGCTCTATCACAGGGGCGAACACTGAAGCTTTCTTT	-	TRBV5-1	TRBJ1-1	TRBD1
CASSLGSGGATDTQYF	TGTGCCAGCAGCTTAGGTAGCGGGGGGGCCACAGATACGCAGTATTTT	-	TRBV7-3	TRBJ2-3	TRBD2
CASSTPGQGRAYNEQFF	TGTGCCAGCTCAACCCCGGGACAGGGGCGCGCCTACAATGAGCAGTTCTTC	-	TRBV18	TRBJ2-1	TRBD1
CASIGTGGWEQYF	TGTGCCAGCATCGGGACAGGGGGGTGGGAGCAGTACTTC	-	TRBV28	TRBJ2-7	TRBD1
CAWSTSSYEQYF	TGTGCCTGGAGCACTAGCTCCTACGAGCAGTACTTC	-	TRBV30	TRBJ2-7	-
CASRREGGAGNTIYF	TGTGCCAGCAGACGGGAGGGGGGCGCCGGAAACACCATATATTTT	-	TRBV7-9	TRBJ1-3	-
CSVDSSGPGQFF	TGCAGCGTGGACTCTAGCGGCCCGGGGCAGTTCTTC	-	TRBV29-1	TRBJ2-1	TRBD2